This T cell receptor (beta chain) was retrieved from a study of shared clonotypes between healthy human individuals. Across the study: Researchers drew samples from a couple of women and three men aged 18 to 49.

To note about this clone: Its antigen is not known.

Naive CD45RA+ and memory CD45RA-negative subsets were split from CD4+ cells. Only in-frame clones appear in the TCRdb table, and some are missing; sequencing was by immunoSEQ multiplex PCR. This table holds approximately 1.4 million clones, 98% found once. The CDR3 is 16 residues long. After removal of 5 bases from V and 0 bases from J, the junction contained 3 bases not matched to a gene. Germline CDR1 SEHNR, CDR2 FQNEAQ (reference sequence). Whole-study results and caveats: Exclusively blood specimens were collected; tissue repertoires likely differ.

The TCR comes from a man aged 25-45 years in good health. The chain links TRBV7-9 to TRBJ2-1; 11 positions agree with TRBD2. What was sequenced was naive CD4+ T cells sorted from blood. Noted subset: CD45RA+ positively selected. CDR3: CASSHTSGSSYNEQFF. The CDR3 DNA reads as TGTGCCAGCAGCCATACTAGCGGGAGCTCCTACAATGAGCAGTTCTTC. Together with reference TRBV7-9 and TRBJ2-1, the CDR3 gives the full variable domain: DTGVSQNPRHKITKRGQNVTFRCDPISEHNRLYWYRQTLGQGPEFLTYFQNEAQLEKSRLLSDRFSAERPKGSFSTLEIQRTEQGDSAMYLCASSHTSGSSYNEQFFGPGTRLTVL.